The source of this T cell receptor (beta chain) is a study of CD8 T cells in ankylosing spondylitis. The CDR3 covers 15 residues. Germline CDR1 reads SGHTA; CDR2 reads FQGNSA. Trimming took 1 base from V and 6 from J; bases not matched to a gene: 6. Turning to this clonotype: Its antigen remains unidentified.

TCRdb re-called the 5' RACE reads through MiXCR, storing one row per CDR3 protein. This sample has hundreds of thousands of distinct CDR3 sequences, with 8.2% found just once. Regarding the study as a whole: Relatively scarce in peripheral blood, disease-linked clones were CD8+.

The sequence was obtained from a female donor with ankylosing spondylitis or in good health (not recorded which). The chain joins TRBV7-2 to TRBJ2-3; TRBD2 matches at 8 bases. Source material: blood, either unsorted or a sorted T cell fraction (not recorded which). CDR3 in amino acids: CASSLGGLVRDTQYF. In DNA form, the CDR3 reads TGTGCCAGCAGCTTAGGGGGACTAGTACGCGATACGCAGTATTTT.